Each of the 14 T cell receptor beta chains below was sequenced from the same sample in a study of T cells in Graves' hyperthyroidism and ophthalmopathy. RNA transcripts were the template for amplifying TCR beta CDR3 regions. An initial round of RT-PCR targeting the TCR CDR3 relied on the HTBI primer set. TCRdb re-called the multiplex PCR reads through MiXCR, storing one row per CDR3 protein. This table holds around 180,000 distinct CDR3 sequences, about a sixth found once. Input material: blood. Every receptor here comes from a woman aged 50 to 65 with Graves' hyperthyroidism.

This clonotype was seen once. The chain joins TRBV28 to TRBJ2-3, with D unclear. The germline gives CDR1 MDHEN, CDR2 SYDVKM. The CDR3 totals 11 residues. The V and J ends lost 6 bases and 10 bases respectively, with 11 bases between them. CDR3 loop: CASSTEWAQYF. CDR3 nucleotides: TGTGCCAGCAGCACCGAATGGGCGCAGTATTTT.

The sample holds many counts of this clonotype. The chain uses TRBV9 and TRBJ1-2, with 8 bases that match TRBD1. Germline values: CDR1 SGDLS, CDR2 YYNGEE. This CDR3 is 15 amino acids long. V lost 1 base and J lost 8; bases outside the gene matches: 10. This chain's CDR3 is CASSVSQGAKEGYTF. CDR3 nucleotides: TGTGCCAGCAGCGTATCTCAGGGGGCTAAGGAGGGCTACACCTTC.

This clonotype occurred a few times. Written as DNA, the CDR3 is TGTGCCATCAGTGACGGGTACCAAGAGACCCAGTACTTC. Amino acid sequence: CAISDGYQETQYF. The V call is TRBV10-3, the J call TRBJ2-5; D not certain. The V and J ends lost 3 bases and 0 bases respectively, with 5 bases between them. This CDR3 contains 13 residues. Germline V CDR1 and CDR2: ENHRY, SYGVKD.

CDR3 bases: TGTGCCAGCAGTTTAAGACCGCCGGCGGGAGGGCCCTACGAGCAGTACTTC. It specifies CASSLRPPAGGPYEQYF. The chain recombines TRBV27 with TRBJ2-7; 9 nucleotides line up with TRBD2. The germline gives CDR1 MNHEY, CDR2 SMNVEV (reference sequence). Germline trimming cut 2 bases from V and 2 bases from J; bases unmatched to any gene: 10. This CDR3 is 17 amino acids long.

This clonotype occurred many times. The J gene is TRBJ2-2, the V gene TRBV5-6, with no clear D. The germline gives CDR1 SGHDT, CDR2 YYEEEE. Trimming took off 1 base at V and 4 bases at J, with 11 bases between the two ends. The CDR3 covers 15 residues. This CDR3 reads CASSLLGISTGELFF. The CDR3 region has the DNA TGTGCCAGCAGCTTGTTGGGGATTTCCACCGGGGAGCTGTTTTTT.

There are many counts of this clonotype. The chain uses TRBV19 and TRBJ2-1; 11 positions match TRBD2. The CDR3 is 15 residues long. V lost 9 bases to trimming and J lost 8 bases; unmatched junction nucleotides: 12. Germline-derived CDR1 and CDR2 are LNHDA and SQIVND (reference sequence). The CDR3 loop is CASASSGGGPDEQFF. For the CDR3, the DNA is TGTGCCAGCGCGAGTAGCGGGGGGGGTCCGGATGAGCAGTTCTTC.

The chain links TRBV12-3 or TRBV12-4 to TRBJ1-1; the D gene is possibly TRBD1 (6 bases). The length of the CDR3 is 15 residues. The ends were cut back, 5 bases at V and 3 bases at J, with 16 bases in the middle. The CDR3 region has the DNA TGTGCCAGCAGTCCCGAGGGGGGGCAGGACACTGAAGCTTTCTTT. Translated, it gives CASSPEGGQDTEAFF.

About this clonotype itself: This may be a read error: a much more frequent sequence differs by one nucleotide. CDR3 in DNA: TGTGCCAGCAGTGATCTGAGCACTGAAGCTTTCTTT. This translates into CASSDLSTEAFF. The rearrangement uses TRBV2 and TRBJ1-1; no reliable D call. In germline, CDR1 is SNHLY, CDR2 FYNNEI. Trimming took 3 bases from V and 4 from J, leaving 6 bases between them. This CDR3 region has 12 residues.

This clonotype was seen ten or more times. The CDR3 here is CASSSGAGLTGELFF. CDR3 nucleotide sequence: TGCGCCAGCAGCTCAGGGGCAGGTCTGACCGGGGAGCTGTTTTTT. The chain couples TRBV5-1 to TRBJ2-2, with D possibly matching TRBD1 (6 bases). Looked up from germline, CDR1 is SGHRS and CDR2 is YFSETQ. Trimming took 3 bases from V and 5 from J, leaving 14 bases between them. This CDR3 is 15 amino acids long.

This clonotype showed up many times. The V and J genes are TRBV20-1 and TRBJ2-3, with no clear D. Germline V gives CDR1 DFQATT, CDR2 SNEGSKA (reference sequence). V was cut by 1 base and J by 6 bases, with 11 bases left in between. The length of the CDR3 is 13 residues. The CDR3 nucleotides are TGCAGTGCTAGAGCGGCGTTGGGGGATACGCAGTATTTT. Protein product: CSARAALGDTQYF.

Many counts were recorded for this clonotype. The rearrangement links TRBV9 to TRBJ1-1; D not certain. Germline loops: CDR1 SGDLS, CDR2 YYNGEE. The CDR3 has 16 amino acids. V was trimmed by 0 bases and J by 4 bases, leaving 16 bases between them. CDR3 sequence: CASSVAGNQYATEAFF. In DNA form, the CDR3 reads TGTGCCAGCAGCGTAGCCGGTAATCAGTACGCCACTGAAGCTTTCTTT.

This clonotype was seen more than once but under ten times. This chain links TRBV3-1 with TRBJ1-6, with 7 bases matching TRBD1. Looked up from germline, CDR1 is LGHDT and CDR2 is YNNKEL (reference sequence). CDR3 length: 14 amino acids. Losses at the gene ends were 5 bases for V and 6 bases for J; bases not matched to a gene: 4. CDR3 coding DNA: TGTGCCAGCAGCACTCGGGACAGTAATTCACCCCTCCACTTT. This encodes CASSTRDSNSPLHF. Variable domain in full (rest from reference TRBV3-1 and TRBJ1-6): DTAVSQTPKYLVTQMGNDKSIKCEQNLGHDTMYWYKQDSKKFLKIMFSYNNKELIINETVPNRFSPKSPDKAHLNLHINSLELGDSAVYFCASSTRDSNSPLHFGNGTRLTVT.

In this sample, this clonotype turned up many times. The CDR3 sequence is CATSRPDRGFFNSPLHF. CDR3 bases: TGTGCCACCAGCAGACCCGACAGGGGGTTTTTTAATTCACCCCTCCACTTT. The J gene is TRBJ1-6, the V gene TRBV15, with 9 bases lining up with TRBD1. J gave up 6 bases and V 2 bases, and 8 bases lay outside the gene matches. This CDR3 spans 17 amino acids. Germline V gives CDR1 LNHNV, CDR2 YYDKDF (reference sequence).

This clonotype was counted many times. This sequence joins TRBV6-1 and TRBJ2-2, with TRBD2 matching over 8 bases. Germline-derived CDR1 and CDR2 are MNHNS and SASEGT. V shed 6 bases, J shed 0 bases, and the junction held 6 bases outside the gene matches. This CDR3 comprises 16 residues. The CDR3 DNA is TGTGCCAGCAGACCCCAAGCGGGAGCGAACACCGGGGAGCTGTTTTTT. As protein: CASRPQAGANTGELFF.